This T cell receptor beta chain originates from a study of shared clonotypes between healthy human individuals. Study-level background: Each donor's CD4 naive and CD4 memory cells filled three plates apiece, CD8 naive two, and CD8 memory one.

The data were produced by immunoSEQ multiplex PCR, yet TCRdb's version contains in-frame clones alone and is incomplete. The sample holds 2 million to 3 million clones, 80% to 95% seen once. Sequencing used naive CD4+ T cells from PBMCs. Regarding subset: CD45RA+ positively selected. This sequence was found in a man aged 18 to 30 in good health. Some clones in this sample may be carry-over from other donors' samples.

The DNA for the CDR3 is TGTGCCAGCCGCCTGAGGACGGCTGGCTACACCTTC. Its translation is CASRLRTAGYTF. This sequence joins TRBV5-6 and TRBJ1-2; D is unresolved. Trimming removed 7 bases at V and 7 bases at J, with 14 bases between. The CDR3 sequence is 12 residues long. Germline V lookup: CDR1 SGHDT, CDR2 YYEEEE.